These 4 T cell receptor beta chains share one sample of origin, sequenced in a study of neurological immune-mediated disorders. TCRdb reprocessed the 5' RACE reads with MiXCR, giving one entry per CDR3 protein. The sample contains about 48,000 distinct CDR3 sequences, roughly 2% of which appear only once. Sequencing was performed on PBMCs. The receptors shown here come from a middle-aged woman with multiple sclerosis.

This clonotype came up many times. The chain links TRBV12-3 or TRBV12-4 to TRBJ1-2; the match to TRBD1 covers 7 bases. CDR3 length equals 14 residues. Trimming removed 6 bases from V and 7 bases from J; junction bases left unmatched: 11. For the CDR3, the DNA is TGTGCCAGCAGGACCGAACAGGGGATTAGTGGCTACACCTTC. As protein: CASRTEQGISGYTF.

This clonotype appeared many times. For the CDR3, the DNA is TGCGCCAGCAGCTGGGGACTAGCGGGGGTCCACAATGAGCAGTTCTTC. Translation gives CASSWGLAGVHNEQFF. This chain connects TRBV5-1 to TRBJ2-1; 14 bases fit TRBD2. The ends lost 3 bases at V and 5 bases at J; junction bases unmatched: 4. The length of the CDR3 is 16 residues. Per the germline V gene, CDR1 is SGHRS and CDR2 is YFSETQ.

This clonotype was picked up many times. The chain combines TRBV7-9 with TRBJ2-1, with 8 bases fitting TRBD2. V gave up 8 bases and J gave up 0 bases; unmatched junction bases: 3. This CDR3 has 14 amino acids. The germline CDR1 and CDR2 sequences are SEHNR and FQNEAQ (reference sequence). CDR3 protein: CASGGTSSYNEQFF. CDR3 sequence (DNA): TGTGCCAGCGGTGGGACTAGCTCCTACAATGAGCAGTTCTTC.

V is TRBV5-1 and J is TRBJ1-1, with 7 positions matching TRBD1. This CDR3 region has 16 residues. Germline V CDR1 and CDR2: SGHRS, YFSETQ. Trimming cost V 0 bases and J 0 bases; bases outside gene matches: 5. The chain's CDR3 is CASSLGQGNMNTEAFF. In DNA form, the CDR3 reads TGCGCCAGCAGCTTGGGACAGGGCAACATGAACACTGAAGCTTTCTTT.